This TCR beta chain is from a study of blood T cells in healthy people across ages. The second PCR ran 7 to 11 cycles with a sample-barcoded 5' primer and J-beta primers. A single record per CDR3 protein comes from TCRdb applying MiXCR to the 5' RACE reads. Seen here are about 570,000 distinct CDR3 sequences, 25% to 30% observed once, and the top ten hold approximately 17%. The table lists this clonotype with a few counts. Germline V gene lookup returns CDR1 SGHRS and CDR2 YFSETQ. The CDR3 loop spans 15 amino acids. Between the trimmed V and J ends, which lost 0 bases and 0 bases, there was a span of 9 bases.

The clonotype originates from a woman in her 70s in good health. The sample consisted of blood. The chain links TRBV5-1 to TRBJ1-2; D unclear. The CDR3 sequence is CASSLDWGANYGYTF. Written as DNA, the CDR3 is TGCGCCAGCAGCTTGGATTGGGGAGCTAACTATGGCTACACCTTC.